Many counts were recorded for the clone carrying this T cell receptor beta chain. Its antigen is not known. V gave up 4 bases and J gave up 1 base, with 10 bases separating them. Germline CDR1 is DFQATT and CDR2 is SNEGSKA (reference sequence). This CDR3 contains 13 residues. These data are taken from a study of T cells in Graves' hyperthyroidism and ophthalmopathy. Notes on the study in general: Classification by a 13 V-J model distinguished ophthalmopathy from stable hyperthyroidism.

Amplified TCR beta CDR3 regions came from RNA transcripts. HTBI primers drove first-round RT-PCR of the TCR CDR3. A single record per CDR3 protein comes from TCRdb applying MiXCR to the multiplex PCR reads. The table has roughly 720,000 distinct CDR3 sequences, roughly 17% seen once; the top ten hold 15%. Stability of Graves' hyperthyroidism was defined as absent ophthalmopathy progression within 18 months. Exclusion of patients followed from uncontrolled infection, other autoimmune disease, pregnancy or lactation. This sample holds PBMCs from 8.5 to 10 ml fresh peripheral blood. This rearrangement joins TRBV20-1 to TRBJ1-1; weak D call: TRBD1 (6 bases). The specimen sequenced was blood. This clonotype originated in a man aged 45-65 years with Graves' hyperthyroidism. This CDR3 is CSANGQWNTEAFF. The CDR3 DNA is TGCAGTGCTAACGGACAGTGGAACACTGAAGCTTTCTTT.